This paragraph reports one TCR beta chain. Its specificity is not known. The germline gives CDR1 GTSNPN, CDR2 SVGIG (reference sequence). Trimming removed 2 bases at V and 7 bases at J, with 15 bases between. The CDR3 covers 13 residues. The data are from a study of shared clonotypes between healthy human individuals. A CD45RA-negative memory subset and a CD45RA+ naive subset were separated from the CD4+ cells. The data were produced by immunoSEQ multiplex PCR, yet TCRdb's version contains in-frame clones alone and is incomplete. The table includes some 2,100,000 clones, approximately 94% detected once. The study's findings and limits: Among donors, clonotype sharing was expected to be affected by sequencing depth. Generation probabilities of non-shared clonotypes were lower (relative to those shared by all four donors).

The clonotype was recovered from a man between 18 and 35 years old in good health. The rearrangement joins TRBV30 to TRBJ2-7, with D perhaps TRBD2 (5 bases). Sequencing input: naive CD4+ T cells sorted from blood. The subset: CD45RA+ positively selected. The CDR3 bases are TGTGCCTGGAGTTGGTCACCAGAGGGAGAGCAGTACTTC. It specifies CAWSWSPEGEQYF.